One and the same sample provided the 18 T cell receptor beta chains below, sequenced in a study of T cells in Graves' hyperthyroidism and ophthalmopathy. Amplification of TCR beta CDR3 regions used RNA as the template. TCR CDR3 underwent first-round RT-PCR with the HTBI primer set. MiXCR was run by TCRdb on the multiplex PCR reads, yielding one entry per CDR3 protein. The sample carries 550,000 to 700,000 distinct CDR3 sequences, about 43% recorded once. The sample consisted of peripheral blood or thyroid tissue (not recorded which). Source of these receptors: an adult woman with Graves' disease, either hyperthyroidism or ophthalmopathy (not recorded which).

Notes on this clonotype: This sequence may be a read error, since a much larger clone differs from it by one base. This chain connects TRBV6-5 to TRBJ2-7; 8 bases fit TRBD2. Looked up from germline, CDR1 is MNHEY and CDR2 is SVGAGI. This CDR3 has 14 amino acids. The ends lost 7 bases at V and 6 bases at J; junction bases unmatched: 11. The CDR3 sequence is CASILAGRGSEQYF. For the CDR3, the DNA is TGTGCCAGCATTTTAGCGGGGAGGGGGAGCGAGCAGTACTTC.

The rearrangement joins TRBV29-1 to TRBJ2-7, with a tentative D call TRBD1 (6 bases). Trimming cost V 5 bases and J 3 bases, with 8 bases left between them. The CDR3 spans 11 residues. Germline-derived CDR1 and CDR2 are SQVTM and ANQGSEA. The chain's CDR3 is CSVYRDYEQYF. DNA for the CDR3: TGCAGCGTTTACAGGGACTACGAGCAGTACTTC.

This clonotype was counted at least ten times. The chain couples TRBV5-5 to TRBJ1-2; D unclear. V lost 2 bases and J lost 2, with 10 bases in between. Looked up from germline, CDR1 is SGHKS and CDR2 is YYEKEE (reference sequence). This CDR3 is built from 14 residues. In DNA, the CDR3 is TGTGCCAGCAGCTTTGGAGGGATGAACTATGGCTACACCTTC. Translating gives CASSFGGMNYGYTF.

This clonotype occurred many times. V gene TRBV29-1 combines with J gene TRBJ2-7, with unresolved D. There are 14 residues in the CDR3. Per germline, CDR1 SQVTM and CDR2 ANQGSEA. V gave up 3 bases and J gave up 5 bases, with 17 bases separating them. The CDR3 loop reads CSVEYQVRGDEQYF. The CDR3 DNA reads TGCAGCGTTGAGTATCAGGTCCGCGGAGACGAGCAGTACTTC.

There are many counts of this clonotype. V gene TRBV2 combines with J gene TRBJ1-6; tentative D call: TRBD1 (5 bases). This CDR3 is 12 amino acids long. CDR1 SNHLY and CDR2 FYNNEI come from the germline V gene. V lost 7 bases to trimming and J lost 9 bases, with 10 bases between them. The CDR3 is CASMGDASPLHF. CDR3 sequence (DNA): TGTGCCAGCATGGGGGACGCTTCACCCCTCCACTTT.

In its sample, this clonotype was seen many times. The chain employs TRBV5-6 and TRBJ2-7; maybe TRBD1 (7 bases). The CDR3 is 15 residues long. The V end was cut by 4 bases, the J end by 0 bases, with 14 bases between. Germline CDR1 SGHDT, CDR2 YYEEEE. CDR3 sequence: CASSGGTDVSYEQYF. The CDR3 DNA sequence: TGTGCCAGCAGCGGGGGGACAGATGTCTCCTACGAGCAGTACTTC. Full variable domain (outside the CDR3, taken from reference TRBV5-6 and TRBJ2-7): DAGVTQSPTHLIKTRGQQVTLRCSPKSGHDTVSWYQQALGQGPQFIFQYYEEEERQRGNFPDRFSGHQFPNYSSELNVNALLLGDSALYLCASSGGTDVSYEQYFGPGTRLTVT.

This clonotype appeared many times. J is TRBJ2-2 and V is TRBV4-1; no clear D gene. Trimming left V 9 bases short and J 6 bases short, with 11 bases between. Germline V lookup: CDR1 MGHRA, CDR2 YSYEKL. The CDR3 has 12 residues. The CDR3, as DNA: TGCGCCAGAATAGCTGGCCCCGGGGAGCTGTTTTTT. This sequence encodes CARIAGPGELFF.

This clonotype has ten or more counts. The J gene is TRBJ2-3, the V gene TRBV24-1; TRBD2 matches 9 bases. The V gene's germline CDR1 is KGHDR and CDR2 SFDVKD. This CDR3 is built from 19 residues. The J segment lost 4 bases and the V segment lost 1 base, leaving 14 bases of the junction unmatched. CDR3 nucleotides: TGTGCCACCAGTGATTTCCGGGGGGCTAGCGGGACATATTCAGATACGCAGTATTTT. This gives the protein CATSDFRGASGTYSDTQYF.

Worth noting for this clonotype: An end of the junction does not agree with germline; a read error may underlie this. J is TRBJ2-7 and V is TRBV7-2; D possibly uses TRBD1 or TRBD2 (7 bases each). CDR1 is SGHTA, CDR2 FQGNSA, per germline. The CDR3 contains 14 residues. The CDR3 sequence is CAGSLYRGGDGQYF. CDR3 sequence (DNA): TGTGCCGGCAGCTTATACAGGGGAGGGGATGGGCAGTACTTC.

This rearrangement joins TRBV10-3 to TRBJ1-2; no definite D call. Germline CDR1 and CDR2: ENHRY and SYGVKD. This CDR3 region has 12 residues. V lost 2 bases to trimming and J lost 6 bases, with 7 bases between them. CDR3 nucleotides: TGTGCCATCAGTGAGATGGAAGATGGCTACACCTTC. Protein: CAISEMEDGYTF.

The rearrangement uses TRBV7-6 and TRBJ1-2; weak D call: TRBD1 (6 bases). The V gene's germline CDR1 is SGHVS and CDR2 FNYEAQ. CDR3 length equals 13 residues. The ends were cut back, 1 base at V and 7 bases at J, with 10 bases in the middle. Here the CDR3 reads CASSLGGLGGYTF. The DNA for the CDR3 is TGTGCCAGCAGCTTAGGGGGGCTTGGTGGCTACACCTTC.

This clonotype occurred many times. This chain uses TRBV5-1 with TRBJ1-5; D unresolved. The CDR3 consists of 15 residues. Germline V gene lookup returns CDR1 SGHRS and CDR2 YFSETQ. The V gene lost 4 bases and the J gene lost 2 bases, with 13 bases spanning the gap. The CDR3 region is CASSPEGIGNQPQHF. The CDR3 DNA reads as TGCGCCAGCAGCCCCGAGGGTATCGGCAATCAGCCCCAGCATTTT.

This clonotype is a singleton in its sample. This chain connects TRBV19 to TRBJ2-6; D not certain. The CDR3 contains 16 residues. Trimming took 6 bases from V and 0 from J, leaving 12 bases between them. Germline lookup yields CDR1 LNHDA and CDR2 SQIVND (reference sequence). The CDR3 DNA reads TGTGCCAGTAGGCAGTTGGGCTACTCTGGGGCCAACGTCCTGACTTTC. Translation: CASRQLGYSGANVLTF.

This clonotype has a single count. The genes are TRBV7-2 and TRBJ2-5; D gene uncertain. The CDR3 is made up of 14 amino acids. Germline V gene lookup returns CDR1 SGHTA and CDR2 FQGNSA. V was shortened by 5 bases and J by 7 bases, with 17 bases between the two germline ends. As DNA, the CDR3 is TGTGCCAGCAGCCCACTGACACAATTAGCGACCCAGTACTTC. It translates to CASSPLTQLATQYF.

CDR3 bases: TGCAGTGCTAGAGAGAACGGGGCGCGTGGCTACACCTTC. This translates into CSARENGARGYTF. J is TRBJ1-2 and V is TRBV20-1, with D possibly matching TRBD1 (5 bases). CDR1 and CDR2 (germline): DFQATT, SNEGSKA (reference sequence). This CDR3 is 13 amino acids long. The V gene lost 0 bases and the J gene lost 7 bases, with 12 bases spanning the gap.

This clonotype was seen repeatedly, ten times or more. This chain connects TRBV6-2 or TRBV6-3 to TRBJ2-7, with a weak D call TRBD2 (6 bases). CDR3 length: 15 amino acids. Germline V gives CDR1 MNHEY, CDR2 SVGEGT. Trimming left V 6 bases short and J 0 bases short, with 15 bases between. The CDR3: CASSFRAGSSYEQYF. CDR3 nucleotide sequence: TGTGCCAGCAGCTTCCGAGCGGGTAGCTCCTACGAGCAGTACTTC.

In DNA, the CDR3 is TGTGCCACCAGTGACCGCCGGAGCTCTGGGGCCAACGTCCTGACTTTC. Translated: CATSDRRSSGANVLTF. This chain uses TRBV24-1 with TRBJ2-6; D is uncertain. This CDR3 region has 16 residues. Trimming pared 4 bases from V and 0 bases from J, leaving 9 bases between. The germline V gene encodes CDR1 KGHDR and CDR2 SFDVKD.

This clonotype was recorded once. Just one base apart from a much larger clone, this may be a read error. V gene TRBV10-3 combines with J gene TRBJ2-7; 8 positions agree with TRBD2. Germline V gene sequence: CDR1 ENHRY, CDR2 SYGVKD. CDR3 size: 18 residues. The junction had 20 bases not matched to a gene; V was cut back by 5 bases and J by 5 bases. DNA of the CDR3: TGTGCCATCAGTTACAAGGGGATGGTTAGCGGGAAGGCCCACGAGCAGTACTTC. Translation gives CAISYKGMVSGKAHEQYF.